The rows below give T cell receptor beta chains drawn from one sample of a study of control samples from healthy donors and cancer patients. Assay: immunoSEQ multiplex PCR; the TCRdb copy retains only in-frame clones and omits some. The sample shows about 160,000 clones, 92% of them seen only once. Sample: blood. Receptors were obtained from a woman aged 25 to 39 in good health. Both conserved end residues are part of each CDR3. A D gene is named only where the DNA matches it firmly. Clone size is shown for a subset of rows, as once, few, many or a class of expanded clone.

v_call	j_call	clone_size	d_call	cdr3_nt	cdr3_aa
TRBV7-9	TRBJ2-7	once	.	TGTGCCAGCAGCCCTGAAAGATACGAGCAGTACTTC	CASSPERYEQYF
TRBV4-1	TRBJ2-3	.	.	TGCGCCAGCAGCCAAGGTCGCCAAGGGCCCATTGGGGATACGCAGTATTTT	CASSQGRQGPIGDTQYF
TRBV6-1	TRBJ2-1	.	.	TGTGCCAGCAGTGACCTCGAGGCTCCCCCCTACAATGAGCAGTTCTTC	CASSDLEAPPYNEQFF
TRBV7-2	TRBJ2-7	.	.	TGTGCCAGCAGCCCCCCTGGGGAGCAGTACTTC	CASSPPGEQYF
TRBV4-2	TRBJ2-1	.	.	TGTGCCAGCAGCCAAGGGGCATCGCAGATATACAATGAGCAGTTCTTC	CASSQGASQIYNEQFF
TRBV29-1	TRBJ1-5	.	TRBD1	TGCAGCGTTGAACCTCCGGGACAGGTACGAAGCAATCAGCCCCAGCATTTT	CSVEPPGQVRSNQPQHF
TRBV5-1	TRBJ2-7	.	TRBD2	TGCGCCAGCAGCGGGAGTAGCGGGAGCCCCCACGAGCAGTACTTC	CASSGSSGSPHEQYF
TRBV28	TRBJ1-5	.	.	TGTGCCAGCTCCGGACAGCAGAGGGTAAATCAGCCCCAGCATTTT	CASSGQQRVNQPQHF
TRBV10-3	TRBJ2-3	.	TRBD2	TGTGCCATCAGCCCAGCGGGAGGGCCGTCCGATACGCAGTATTTT	CAISPAGGPSDTQYF
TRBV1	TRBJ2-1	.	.	TGCCCTCATTTCCCGGACTCCGTATACAATGAGCAGTTCTTC	CPHFPDSVYNEQFF
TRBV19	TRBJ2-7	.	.	TGTGCCAGTAGCCCTTTTACAGGAAGCTCCTACGAGCAGTACTTC	CASSPFTGSSYEQYF
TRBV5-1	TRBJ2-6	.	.	TGCGCCAGCAGCTTGGAACAGGCCTCTGGGGCCAACGTCCTGACTTTC	CASSLEQASGANVLTF